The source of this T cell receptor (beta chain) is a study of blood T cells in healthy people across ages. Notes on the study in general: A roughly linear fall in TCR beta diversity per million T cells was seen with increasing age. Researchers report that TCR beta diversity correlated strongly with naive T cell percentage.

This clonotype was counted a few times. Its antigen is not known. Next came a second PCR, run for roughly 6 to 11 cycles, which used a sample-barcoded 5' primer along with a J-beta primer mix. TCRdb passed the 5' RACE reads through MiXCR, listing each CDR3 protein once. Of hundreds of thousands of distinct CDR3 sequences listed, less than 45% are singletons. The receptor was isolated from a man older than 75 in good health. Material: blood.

The DNA for the CDR3 is TGCAGCGTTTGTTACCCTAATTTCTCCTACAATGAGCAGTTCTTC. Residues: CSVCYPNFSYNEQFF. J is TRBJ2-1 and V is TRBV29-1; D is undetermined. Germline CDR1 reads SQVTM; CDR2 reads ANQGSEA. Trimming left V 5 bases short and J 0 bases short, with 14 bases between. The CDR3 contains 15 residues.